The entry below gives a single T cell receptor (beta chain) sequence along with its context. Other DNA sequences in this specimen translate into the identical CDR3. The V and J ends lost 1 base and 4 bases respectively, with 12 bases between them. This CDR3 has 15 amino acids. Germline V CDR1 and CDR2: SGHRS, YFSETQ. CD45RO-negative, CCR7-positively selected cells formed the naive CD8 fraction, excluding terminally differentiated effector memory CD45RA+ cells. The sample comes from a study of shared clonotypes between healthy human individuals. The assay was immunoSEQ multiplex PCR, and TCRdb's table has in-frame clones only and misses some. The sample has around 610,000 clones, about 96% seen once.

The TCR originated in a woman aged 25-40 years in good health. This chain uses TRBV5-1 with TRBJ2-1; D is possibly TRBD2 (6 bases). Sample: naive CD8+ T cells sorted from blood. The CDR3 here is CASSLSSGGYNEQFF. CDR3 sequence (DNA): TGCGCCAGCAGCTTGAGTAGCGGTGGTTACAATGAGCAGTTCTTC.